The entry below describes one TCR beta chain. The antigen is unknown. Using immunoSEQ multiplex PCR, the repertoire was profiled, and TCRdb retains in-frame clones only, with some absent. The sample lists 30,000 or so clones, around 71% occurring once. This record belongs to a study of PD-1 blockade in classical Hodgkin lymphoma. Overall study context: Each patient was given nivolumab 3 mg/kg through a vein every 2 weeks.

The study, taken as a whole, reports: Relapsed/refractory patients reportedly had the lowest baseline TCR diversity, below newly diagnosed patients, who were below healthy donors.

All patients experienced relapse after autologous stem cell transplantation, and brentuximab vedotin exposure was variable. The receptor's source is a human donor with classical Hodgkin lymphoma. This material consisted of peripheral blood mononuclear cells (PBMCs), taken before the second cycle of nivolumab.

CDR3: CASSPPGRLSGNTIYF. The CDR3 coding sequence is TGTGCCAGCTCACCACCGGGACGGCTCTCTGGAAACACCATATATTTT. The genes are TRBV18 and TRBJ1-3; TRBD1 is a possible D gene (5 bases). Trimming removed 0 bases from V and 0 bases from J, with 9 bases in between. Looked up from germline, CDR1 is KGHSH and CDR2 is LQKENI. This CDR3 comprises 16 residues.